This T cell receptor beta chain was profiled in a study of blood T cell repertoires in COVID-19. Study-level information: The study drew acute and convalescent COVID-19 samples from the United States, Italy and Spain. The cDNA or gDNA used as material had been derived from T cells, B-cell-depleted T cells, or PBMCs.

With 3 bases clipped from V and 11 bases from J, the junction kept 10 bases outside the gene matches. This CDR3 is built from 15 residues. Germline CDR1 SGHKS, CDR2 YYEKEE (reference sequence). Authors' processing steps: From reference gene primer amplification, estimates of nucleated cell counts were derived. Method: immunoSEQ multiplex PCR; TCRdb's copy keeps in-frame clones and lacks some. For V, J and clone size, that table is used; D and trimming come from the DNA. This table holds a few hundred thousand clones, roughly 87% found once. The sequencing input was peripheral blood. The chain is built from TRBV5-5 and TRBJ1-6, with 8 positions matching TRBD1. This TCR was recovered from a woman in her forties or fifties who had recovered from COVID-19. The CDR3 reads CASSSQGAPFAPLHF. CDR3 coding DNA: TGTGCCAGCAGCTCTCAGGGGGCTCCTTTCGCACCCCTCCACTTT.